One T cell receptor beta chain is described in this entry. Its antigen is unknown. No base qualities exist here, and no much larger clone lies one base off it. RNA was isolated from bulk unsorted tissue, and RNA quality was assessed with a NanoDrop ND-1000 and an Agilent 2100. Distant non-tumor tissue taken more than 3 cm from the tumor edge was used as the normal lung sample. Newly diagnosed lung cancer patients without prior chemotherapy who had been admitted for thoracic surgery in China between August and November 2014 were enrolled as donors. Patients with previous radiotherapy or chemotherapy, or with another concurrent cancer, were excluded from the study. Pieces of surgical tissue measuring about 1-2 cm3 were kept in RNAlater solution and stored at -80 degrees C until use. The data stem from a study of tumor and adjacent non-tumor tissue in lung cancer (dated by TCRdb to the late 2010s). Looking at the study overall: Of the cohort, more than ten patients had adenocarcinoma, 2 had squamous cell carcinoma and 1 had small cell lung cancer. In total, sequencing yielded 95 million to 150 million productive TCRbeta reads, which works out to an average of around 4.2 million reads per sample. More than 25 paired specimens, one tumor and one normal lung sample per patient, were profiled by TCRbeta CDR3 sequencing. Ages among the roughly 15 patients ranged from about 31 to 76 years, there were approximately 10 men and 5 women, and disease was at TNM stage I to III. The study compared bulk TCRbeta repertoires between lung tumor tissue and matched distant non-tumor lung tissue from over twelve lung cancer patients. Overall results and qualifications from the work: Younger patients had significantly higher TCR diversity, and higher tumor TCR diversity was associated with shorter overall and disease-free survival. With only roughly 14 patients in the cohort, the authors noted that larger samples and more detailed clinical data are needed. The top 100 clones accounted for a significantly larger cumulative portion of the repertoire in normal lung than in tumor tissue. Neither the sequencing platform nor unique molecular identifiers are mentioned in the methods. Tumor tissue showed significantly higher TCR diversity (inverse Simpson) than normal lung tissue, at around 450 vs 150 (P = 0.0075, Mann-Whitney U test). Because peripheral blood was not sequenced, blood TCRbeta repertoires in the lung cancer patients of the study were not examined.

Inclusive of the bounding cysteine and phenylalanine, the CDR3 is 16 residues long. The retained sequence is limited to the CDR3, 48 bases, with the frame set at the first base. CDR1 and CDR2, looked up from the germline V gene, are MNHEY and SVGEGT. Unmatched junction bases come to 19, with V trimmed by 9 bases and J by 8 bases. Libraries were built with multiplex PCR. Sequencer: Illumina HiSeq 2500. TCRbeta libraries were built by three rounds of nested PCR using primers (Table S4), following protocols modified from ARM-PCR. Before sequencing, PCR products of 200-500 bp were excised from the gel and purified with the QIAquick gel extraction kit. Under the source paper's analysis protocol: Reads were cleaned using Trimmomatic, were merged into complete CDR3 sequences using FLASH, and were assigned to V(D)J germline segments using MiTCR. Clonal diversity was calculated as the inverse Simpson's index using VDJtools. In-frame sequences without a premature stop codon were defined as productive reads. The public reads were quality trimmed at Q25 with fastp and then assembled into clones with MiXCR by TCRdb, keeping productive beta chains. Each entry is one CDR3 protein sequence, shown with its most common DNA and genes. The V and J calls here are based on TCRdb, not the publication. The sample profile shows some 66,000 distinct CDR3 sequences; 61% of them were found once. The ten biggest clones cover 32% of the sample.

This TCR derives from a man aged 70-80 years with non-small cell lung cancer. Sequenced input: distant non-tumor lung tissue. The sequence joins TRBV6-2 or TRBV6-3 to TRBJ2-1; 7 bases in the junction line up with TRBD2. The CDR3 amino acid sequence is: CASTLTPLALGDEQFF. In nucleotide form, the sequence is TGTGCCAGTACCCTCACCCCACTAGCGTTGGGGGATGAGCAGTTCTTC.